These 7 T cell receptor beta chains share one sample of origin, sequenced in a study of blood T cell repertoires in COVID-19. Clones were read by immunoSEQ multiplex PCR, and TCRdb kept only the in-frame ones, dropping some. In the table there are 20,000 to 25,000 clones, approximately 90% of which are singletons. The sequencing sample was made of peripheral blood. The receptors here all came from a human donor with active COVID-19. The donor label of this sample is uncertain.

This clone was seen a few times. CDR3 region: CASRTGQGLQYEQYF. The DNA for the CDR3 is TGTGCCAGCAGGACGGGACAGGGACTTCAATACGAGCAGTACTTC. The rearrangement joins TRBV5-5 to TRBJ2-7, with TRBD1 matching over 9 bases. The V segment lost 5 bases and the J segment 4 bases; nucleotides outside the gene matches: 10. CDR1 and CDR2 (germline): SGHKS, YYEKEE (reference sequence). The CDR3 contains 15 residues. Full variable domain (outside the CDR3, taken from reference TRBV5-5 and TRBJ2-7): DAGVTQSPTHLIKTRGQQVTLRCSPISGHKSVSWYQQVLGQGPQFIFQYYEKEERGRGNFPDRFSARQFPNYSSELNVNALLLGDSALYLCASRTGQGLQYEQYFGPGTRLTVT.

V usage is TRBV18 and J usage is TRBJ2-7; 13 nucleotides align to TRBD2. V lost 4 bases to trimming and J lost 3 bases; unmatched junction nucleotides: 0. This CDR3 is 14 amino acids long. Germline V gene lookup returns CDR1 KGHSH and CDR2 LQKENI. DNA of the CDR3: TGTGCCAGCTCACGGACTAGCGGGAGCTACGAGCAGTACTTC. Translating it yields CASSRTSGSYEQYF.

The chain combines TRBV19 with TRBJ1-1; D is possibly TRBD1 (6 bases). Trimming stripped 4 bases from V and 1 base from J, with 16 bases between. Germline CDR1 and CDR2: LNHDA and SQIVND (reference sequence). This CDR3 has 16 amino acids. The CDR3: CASSTHHLTGNTEAFF. The CDR3 region has the DNA TGTGCCAGTAGTACTCACCACCTGACAGGGAACACTGAAGCTTTCTTT.

Of note for this clone: An end of the junction does not agree with germline; a read error may underlie this. V usage is TRBV5-1 and J usage is TRBJ1-1; D is possibly TRBD1 (6 bases). Germline V gene lookup returns CDR1 SGHRS and CDR2 YFSETQ. The length of the CDR3 is 13 residues. The CDR3 coding sequence is TGCGCCAGCAGTTTGGGGGCCAACACTGAAGCTTTCTTT. This codes for CASSLGANTEAFF. Together with reference TRBV5-1 and TRBJ1-1, the CDR3 gives the full variable domain: KAGVTQTPRYLIKTRGQQVTLSCSPISGHRSVSWYQQTPGQGLQFLFEYFSETQRNKGNFPGRFSGRQFSNSRSEMNVSTLELGDSALYLCASSLGANTEAFFGQGTRLTVV.

J is TRBJ2-1 and V is TRBV6-1; 12 nucleotides line up with TRBD2. CDR3 length: 16 residues. Germline CDR1 MNHNS, CDR2 SASEGT. With 4 bases clipped from V and 6 bases from J, the junction kept 7 bases outside the gene matches. The CDR3 DNA follows: TGTGCCAGCAGTGTGACTAGCGGGAGAGACGGCAATGAGCAGTTCTTC. It specifies CASSVTSGRDGNEQFF.

This chain uses TRBV5-6 with TRBJ1-1; D is possibly TRBD1 (6 bases). CDR1 is SGHDT and CDR2 is YYEEEE in the germline V gene. There are 11 residues in the CDR3. Trimming took 3 bases from V and 11 from J, leaving 11 bases between them. The CDR3 bases are TGTGCCAGCAGCTCTACAGGGCAGGCTTTCTTT. It specifies CASSSTGQAFF. The full variable domain, rest sourced from reference TRBV5-6 and TRBJ1-1, is DAGVTQSPTHLIKTRGQQVTLRCSPKSGHDTVSWYQQALGQGPQFIFQYYEEEERQRGNFPDRFSGHQFPNYSSELNVNALLLGDSALYLCASSSTGQAFFGQGTRLTVV.

The gene calls are TRBV9 and TRBJ2-3, with TRBD2 as a possible D gene (6 bases). Germline V lookup: CDR1 SGDLS, CDR2 YYNGEE. V was clipped by 6 bases and J by 6 bases, with 17 bases between them. There are 14 residues in the CDR3. DNA for the CDR3: TGTGCCAGCAACCCCATTGGTGGAGGGGATACGCAGTATTTT. This translates into CASNPIGGGDTQYF.